What follows are 11 T cell receptor beta chains derived from one specimen sequenced in a study of blood T cell repertoires in COVID-19. Only in-frame clones appear in the TCRdb table, and some are missing; sequencing was by immunoSEQ multiplex PCR. This table has approximately 230,000 clones, 70% to 90% appearing once. Sequencing was carried out using peripheral blood. These receptors were obtained from a woman aged 35 to 49 who had recovered from COVID-19.

The chain employs TRBV24-1 and TRBJ2-3, with D perhaps matching TRBD1 (7 bases). The CDR3 runs to 15 residues. Trimming left V 3 bases short and J 2 bases short, with 11 bases between. From germline, CDR1 is KGHDR and CDR2 SFDVKD. This chain's CDR3 is CATSDAGQNTDTQYF. The DNA for the CDR3 is TGTGCCACCAGTGATGCGGGACAGAACACAGATACGCAGTATTTT.

This chain uses TRBV18 with TRBJ2-2, with D perhaps matching TRBD2 (7 bases). Trimming stripped 0 bases from V and 0 bases from J, with 11 bases between. CDR1 is KGHSH and CDR2 is LQKENI in the germline V gene. CDR3 size: 17 residues. The CDR3 here is CASSPPRGGTNTGELFF. CDR3 in DNA: TGTGCCAGCTCACCACCGAGGGGGGGCACGAACACCGGGGAGCTGTTTTTT. Using reference TRBV18 and TRBJ2-2 for the parts outside the CDR3, the full variable domain is NAGVMQNPRHLVRRRGQEARLRCSPMKGHSHVYWYRQLPEEGLKFMVYLQKENIIDESGMPKERFSAEFPKEGPSILRIQQVVRGDSAAYFCASSPPRGGTNTGELFFGEGSRLTVL.

The chain couples TRBV18 to TRBJ1-5, with 9 bases aligning to TRBD1. V lost 4 bases to trimming and J lost 8 bases; unmatched junction nucleotides: 6. Germline lookup yields CDR1 KGHSH and CDR2 LQKENI. The CDR3 contains 14 residues. This CDR3 is CASSRGQGIEPQHF. The CDR3 DNA sequence: TGTGCCAGCTCACGCGGACAGGGGATCGAGCCCCAGCATTTT.

The chain has TRBV5-1 and TRBJ2-7; a weak D match, TRBD2 (5 bases). The CDR3 length is 13 residues. V was clipped by 4 bases and J by 3 bases, with 11 bases between them. The germline V gene has CDR1 SGHRS and CDR2 YFSETQ. The CDR3 loop is CASSRGEFYEQYF. CDR3 nucleotide sequence: TGCGCCAGCAGCCGGGGAGAGTTCTACGAGCAGTACTTC.

CDR3 coding DNA: TGTGCCAGCAGGAATAGCACCGGGGAGCTGTTTTTT. Residues: CASRNSTGELFF. The chain joins TRBV7-3 to TRBJ2-2; D is undetermined. Germline loops: CDR1 SGHTA, CDR2 FQGTGA. The germline V and J ends were trimmed by 6 bases and 4 bases, with 6 bases remaining between them. The CDR3 totals 12 residues.

This clone showed up just once. This chain uses TRBV9 with TRBJ2-1; perhaps TRBD2 as D (5 bases). CDR1 and CDR2 from the germline V gene are SGDLS and YYNGEE. Trimming pared 4 bases from V and 1 base from J, leaving 12 bases between. CDR3 length equals 15 residues. The CDR3 bases are TGTGCCAGCAGCTTCTTGGGAGAATCCTACAATGAGCAGTTCTTC. This gives the protein CASSFLGESYNEQFF.

This sequence joins TRBV15 and TRBJ2-7; TRBD2 might be the D (6 bases). V gave up 0 bases and J gave up 11 bases, with 11 bases separating them. This CDR3 has 12 residues. In germline, CDR1 is LNHNV, CDR2 YYDKDF (reference sequence). This CDR3 reads CATSRDRREEYF. In nucleotides, the CDR3 is TGTGCCACCAGCAGAGATAGGAGGGAGGAGTACTTC.

The chain employs TRBV5-1 and TRBJ1-2; D perhaps matches TRBD1 (5 bases). Germline loops: CDR1 SGHRS, CDR2 YFSETQ. V was trimmed by 1 base and J by 0 bases, leaving 10 bases between them. There are 15 residues in the CDR3. As DNA, the CDR3 is TGCGCCAGCAGCTTGACCCTAGGGGCTAACTATGGCTACACCTTC. Translation: CASSLTLGANYGYTF.

Note on this clone: Other DNA sequences in this specimen translate into the identical CDR3. CDR3 in amino acids: CASSPSIGGEAFF. The CDR3, as DNA: TGTGCCAGCAGCCCATCTATAGGGGGTGAAGCTTTCTTT. The gene calls are TRBV7-3 and TRBJ1-1, with D perhaps TRBD1 (6 bases). V lost 5 bases, J lost 7 bases, and 14 bases lay in between. Germline V lookup: CDR1 SGHTA, CDR2 FQGTGA. CDR3 size: 13 residues.

The chain recombines TRBV5-1 with TRBJ2-1, with TRBD2 matching over 16 bases. V gave up 1 base and J gave up 8 bases; unmatched junction bases: 6. Germline V gives CDR1 SGHRS, CDR2 YFSETQ. There are 17 residues in the CDR3. CDR3 in amino acids: CASSLPGTSGRADEQFF. CDR3 DNA: TGCGCCAGCAGCTTGCCAGGGACTAGCGGGAGGGCCGATGAGCAGTTCTTC.

This chain connects TRBV7-3 to TRBJ2-5; 7 bases line up with TRBD1. Trimming took 6 bases from V and 7 from J; bases not matched to a gene: 8. The CDR3 contains 13 residues. Germline CDR1 is SGHTA and CDR2 is FQGTGA. DNA of the CDR3: TGTGCCAGCAGTCCACAGGGGTATGGGACCCAGTACTTC. It yields the protein CASSPQGYGTQYF.